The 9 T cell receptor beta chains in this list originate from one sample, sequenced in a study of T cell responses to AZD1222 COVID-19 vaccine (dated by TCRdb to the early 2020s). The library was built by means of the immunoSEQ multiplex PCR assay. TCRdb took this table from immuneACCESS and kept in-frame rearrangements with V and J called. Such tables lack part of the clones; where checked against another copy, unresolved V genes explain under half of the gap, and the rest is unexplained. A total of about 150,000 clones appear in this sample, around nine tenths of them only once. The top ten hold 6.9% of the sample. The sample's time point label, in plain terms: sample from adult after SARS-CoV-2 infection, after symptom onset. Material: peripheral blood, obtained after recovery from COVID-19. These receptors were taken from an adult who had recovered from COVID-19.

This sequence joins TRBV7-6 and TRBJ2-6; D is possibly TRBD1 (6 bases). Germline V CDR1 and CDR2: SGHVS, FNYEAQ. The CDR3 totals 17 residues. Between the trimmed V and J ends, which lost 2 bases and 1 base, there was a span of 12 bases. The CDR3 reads CASSLTGPLSGANVLTF. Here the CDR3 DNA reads TGTGCCAGCAGCTTAACAGGGCCTTTATCTGGGGCCAACGTCCTGACTTTC.

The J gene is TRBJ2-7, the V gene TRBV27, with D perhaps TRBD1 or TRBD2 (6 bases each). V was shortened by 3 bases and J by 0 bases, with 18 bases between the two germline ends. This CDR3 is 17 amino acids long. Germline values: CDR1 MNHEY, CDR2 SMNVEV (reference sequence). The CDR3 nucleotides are TGTGCCAGCAGTTTGGGGGGCCCAGTCTTTGGCTCCTACGAGCAGTACTTC. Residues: CASSLGGPVFGSYEQYF.

CDR3 sequence: CASSWGGVYEQYF. Here the CDR3 DNA reads TGTGCCAGCAGCTGGGGGGGGGTCTACGAGCAGTACTTC. The genes are TRBV4-2 and TRBJ2-7; TRBD2 matches at 7 bases. V trimming: 5 bases; J trimming: 3 bases; junction bases outside the gene matches: 4. This CDR3 comprises 13 residues. Per germline, CDR1 LGHNA and CDR2 YNFKEQ.

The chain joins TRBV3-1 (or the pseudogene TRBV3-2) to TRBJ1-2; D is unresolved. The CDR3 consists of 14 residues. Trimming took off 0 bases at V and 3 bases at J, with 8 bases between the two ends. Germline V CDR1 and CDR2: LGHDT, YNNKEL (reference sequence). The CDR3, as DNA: TGTGCCAGCAGCCAAGAAGGATTCGACTATGGCTACACCTTC. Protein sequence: CASSQEGFDYGYTF.

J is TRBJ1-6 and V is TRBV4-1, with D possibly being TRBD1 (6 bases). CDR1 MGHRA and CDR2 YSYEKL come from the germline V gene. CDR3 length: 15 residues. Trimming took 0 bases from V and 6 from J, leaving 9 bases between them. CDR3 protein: CASSQEGQPNSPLHF. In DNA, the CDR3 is TGCGCCAGCAGCCAAGAAGGACAGCCTAATTCACCCCTCCACTTT.

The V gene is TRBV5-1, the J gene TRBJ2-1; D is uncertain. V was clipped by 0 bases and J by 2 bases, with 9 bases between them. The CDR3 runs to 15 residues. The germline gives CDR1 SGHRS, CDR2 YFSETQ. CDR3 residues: CASSLESVAYNEQFF. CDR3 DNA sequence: TGCGCCAGCAGCTTGGAGTCCGTCGCCTACAATGAGCAGTTCTTC.

CDR3 sequence: CASSQEGSLGTANGYTF. CDR3 coding DNA: TGCGCCAGCAGCCAAGAAGGAAGCCTAGGGACTGCGAATGGCTACACCTTC. The rearrangement uses TRBV4-1 and TRBJ1-2, with D perhaps TRBD1 (5 bases). The CDR3 is made up of 17 amino acids. In germline, CDR1 is MGHRA, CDR2 YSYEKL. V lost 0 bases, J lost 6 bases, and 20 bases lay in between.

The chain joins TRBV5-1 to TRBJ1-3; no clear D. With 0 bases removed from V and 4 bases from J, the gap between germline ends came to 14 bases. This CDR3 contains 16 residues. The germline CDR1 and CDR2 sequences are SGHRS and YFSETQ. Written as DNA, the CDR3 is TGCGCCAGCAGCTTGGGACCCCCGGATGGCGGAAACACCATATATTTT. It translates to CASSLGPPDGGNTIYF.

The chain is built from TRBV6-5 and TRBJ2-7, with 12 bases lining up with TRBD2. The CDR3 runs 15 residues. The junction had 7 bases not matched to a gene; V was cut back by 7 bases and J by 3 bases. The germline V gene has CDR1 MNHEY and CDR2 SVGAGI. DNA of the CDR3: TGTGCCAGCACCCGGACTAGCGGGACCAACTACGAGCAGTACTTC. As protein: CASTRTSGTNYEQYF.